The 8 T cell receptor beta chains below come from one sample, sequenced in a study of early T cells in non-severe SARS-CoV-2 infection (dated by TCRdb to the early 2020s). Libraries were built with 5' RACE. Sequencing relied on a NextSeq 500. The public reads were reprocessed in TCRdb via fastp at Q25 and MiXCR, keeping in-frame beta chains. Here each entry gathers all rows of one CDR3 protein and keeps the most common genes and DNA. The table for this sample lists just over 95,000 distinct CDR3 sequences; approximately 11% of them were counted only once. Around 5% of the sample belongs to the ten largest clones. Sequenced material: whole blood. Receptor source: an adult who was a healthcare worker with PCR-confirmed SARS-CoV-2 infection or an uninfected control (not recorded which).

In its sample, this clonotype was seen a few times. The chain has TRBV7-8 and TRBJ2-7; TRBD1 matches at 8 bases. The CDR3 extends over 16 amino acids. V lost 5 bases to trimming and J lost 2 bases; unmatched junction nucleotides: 11. Germline V gives CDR1 SGHVS, CDR2 FQNEAQ. The CDR3 region is CASSPSGQDRAYEQYF. CDR3 DNA: TGTGCCAGCAGCCCAAGCGGTCAGGACAGGGCCTACGAGCAGTACTTC.

This clonotype was counted ten times or more. This chain joins TRBV20-1 and TRBJ2-4; D ambiguous. The CDR3 loop spans 14 amino acids. Trimming pared 3 bases from V and 0 bases from J, leaving 9 bases between. CDR1 DFQATT and CDR2 SNEGSKA come from the germline V gene (reference sequence). CDR3 bases: TGCAGTGCTAGCTTGCGCCTAGCCAAAAACATTCAGTACTTC. It codes for CSASLRLAKNIQYF.

This clonotype was seen at least ten times. This sequence joins TRBV10-1 and TRBJ2-7, with 11 bases that match TRBD2. The CDR3 contains 13 residues. Losses at the gene ends were 6 bases for V and 7 bases for J; bases not matched to a gene: 5. Germline loops: CDR1 WNHNN, CDR2 SYGVQD (reference sequence). The CDR3: CASSTSGRQEQYF. CDR3 coding DNA: TGCGCCAGCAGCACTAGCGGGAGACAAGAGCAGTACTTC.

This clonotype was counted at least ten times. This chain joins TRBV2 and TRBJ2-1; 7 bases agree with TRBD1. The germline gives CDR1 SNHLY, CDR2 FYNNEI. The CDR3 has 14 residues. V lost 4 bases, J lost 6 bases, and 6 bases stayed unmatched. The CDR3 DNA sequence: TGTGCCAGCAGTGGACAGGGATTCTCCAATGAGCAGTTCTTC. Translation: CASSGQGFSNEQFF. Full variable domain (outside the CDR3, taken from reference TRBV2 and TRBJ2-1): EPEVTQTPSHQVTQMGQEVILRCVPISNHLYFYWYRQILGQKVEFLVSFYNNEISEKSEIFDDQFSVERPDGSNFTLKIRSTKLEDSAMYFCASSGQGFSNEQFFGPGTRLTVL.

This clonotype has just a few counts. This rearrangement joins TRBV7-9 to TRBJ2-7; possibly TRBD2 for D (6 bases). The CDR3 is 11 amino acids. V dropped 1 base and J dropped 9 bases, with 7 bases sitting between them. Germline V gives CDR1 SEHNR, CDR2 FQNEAQ (reference sequence). The DNA of the CDR3 is TGTGCCAGCAGCTTAGTCGGGGGGCAGTACTTC. Its translation is CASSLVGGQYF.

This clonotype was seen many times. The V and J genes are TRBV5-1 and TRBJ1-1, with 9 bases fitting TRBD1. Germline CDR1 and CDR2: SGHRS and YFSETQ. The CDR3 consists of 15 residues. J lost 3 bases, V lost 4 bases, and 7 bases had no gene match. The CDR3 loop is CASSRDRASHTEAFF. The CDR3 region has the DNA TGCGCCAGCAGCCGGGACAGGGCCTCCCACACTGAAGCTTTCTTT.

This sequence joins TRBV4-2 and TRBJ1-2; D might be TRBD1 (6 bases). The CDR3 loop spans 14 amino acids. Germline assignment: CDR1 LGHNA and CDR2 YNFKEQ. V lost 4 bases and J 6 bases, leaving 15 bases between the germline ends. The CDR3 spells CASSRNPRGNGYTF. In nucleotides, the CDR3 is TGTGCCAGCAGCCGAAATCCAAGGGGGAATGGCTACACCTTC.

In its sample, this clonotype was seen many times. The chain recombines TRBV14 with TRBJ2-5; possible D gene TRBD2, 5 bases. This CDR3 region has 15 residues. The germline gives CDR1 SGHDN, CDR2 FVKESK. Between the trimmed V and J ends, which lost 0 bases and 4 bases, there was a span of 12 bases. CDR3 amino acids: CASSQDMGVGETQYF. CDR3 sequence (DNA): TGTGCCAGCAGCCAAGATATGGGAGTAGGAGAGACCCAGTACTTC. The variable domain in full, with the rest retrieved from reference TRBV14 and TRBJ2-5, is EAGVTQFPSHSVIEKGQTVTLRCDPISGHDNLYWYRRVMGKEIKFLLHFVKESKQDESGMPNNRFLAERTGGTYSTLKVQPAELEDSGVYFCASSQDMGVGETQYFGPGTRLLVL.